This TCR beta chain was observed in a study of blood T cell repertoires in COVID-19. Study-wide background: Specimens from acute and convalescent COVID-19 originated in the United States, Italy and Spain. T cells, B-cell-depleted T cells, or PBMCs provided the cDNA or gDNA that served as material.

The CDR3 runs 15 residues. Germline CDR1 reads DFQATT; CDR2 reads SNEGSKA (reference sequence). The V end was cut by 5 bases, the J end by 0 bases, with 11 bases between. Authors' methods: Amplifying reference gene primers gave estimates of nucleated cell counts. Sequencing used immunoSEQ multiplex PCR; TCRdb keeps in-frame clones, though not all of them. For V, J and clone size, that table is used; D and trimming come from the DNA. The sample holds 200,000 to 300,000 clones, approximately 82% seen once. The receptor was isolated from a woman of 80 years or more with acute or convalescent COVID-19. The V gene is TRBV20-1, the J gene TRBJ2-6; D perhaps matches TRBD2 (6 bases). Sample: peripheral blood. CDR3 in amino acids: CSARGTFSGANVLTF. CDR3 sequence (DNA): TGCAGTGCTCGTGGGACTTTCTCTGGGGCCAACGTCCTGACTTTC.